The clone carrying this TCR beta chain appeared once. The germline CDR1 and CDR2 sequences are SGHTA and FQGNSA. V shed 6 bases and J shed 6 bases, with 18 bases lying between them. The CDR3 sequence is 14 residues long. Sequencing was performed with immunoSEQ multiplex PCR; in TCRdb, only in-frame clones are kept and a portion is missing. There are roughly 100,000 clones in the sample; roughly 85% occur only once, and 2.1% lies in the top ten. The data were obtained in a study of blood T cell repertoires in COVID-19. This clonotype was sampled from a human donor in a cohort sampled during active COVID-19. Sample: peripheral blood. The gene calls are TRBV7-2 and TRBJ2-7, with a tentative D call TRBD2 (5 bases). CDR3: CASSINAYSAEQYF. CDR3 nucleotides: TGTGCCAGCAGTATCAACGCCTATAGCGCCGAGCAGTACTTC.